This T cell receptor (beta chain) appears in the sequencing data of a study of cytomegalovirus exposure and HLA in healthy donors. Study as a whole: Samples from HLA-typed donors yielded 65 million to 90 million unique TCRs in an early data release. Genotyping showed roughly 86% of some 400 donors falling in the Caucasian-associated ancestry cluster. Study-level results: Many donors shared some public TCRs, even though most TCR sequences were rare. Analysis performed later showed TCR beta chains linked to HLA being more clonally expanded than equally common others.

From germline, CDR1 is SGHRS and CDR2 YFSETQ. This CDR3 contains 16 residues. Trimming left V 4 bases short and J 4 bases short, with 20 bases between. Both 60 Vbeta primers and 13 Jbeta primers went into the PCR. This table comes from immunoSEQ multiplex PCR, and its TCRdb copy is limited to in-frame clones, with some not included. The repertoire holds over 50,000 clones, with approximately 83% as singletons. In the case of this clone: Its antigen is unidentified.

Sample: PBMCs. This receptor was identified in a man in his forties in good health and CMV-seronegative. The rearrangement links TRBV5-1 to TRBJ1-2, with a tentative D call TRBD1 (6 bases). The DNA for the CDR3 is TGCGCCAGCAGCCCGGGCGGAGCGGGGGCAGGCTATGGCTACACCTTC. Protein sequence: CASSPGGAGAGYGYTF. The whole variable domain, filled in from reference TRBV5-1 and TRBJ1-2, reads KAGVTQTPRYLIKTRGQQVTLSCSPISGHRSVSWYQQTPGQGLQFLFEYFSETQRNKGNFPGRFSGRQFSNSRSEMNVSTLELGDSALYLCASSPGGAGAGYGYTFGSGTRLTVV.